One and the same sample provided the 23 T cell receptor beta chains below, sequenced in a study of CD4 and CD8 cells across lung adenocarcinoma regions. TCRdb redid the calling of the PCR reads with MiXCR, one entry per CDR3 protein. The table has approximately 3,000 distinct CDR3 sequences, roughly three fifths seen once. Sequencing used CD4+ T cells from the center of a lung tumor. The receptors stem from a female donor with lung adenocarcinoma. The CD4 and CD8 labels of this study may be unreliable.

The V call is TRBV7-8, the J call TRBJ2-3; 8 nucleotides line up with TRBD2. This CDR3 comprises 16 residues. J lost 3 bases, V lost 4 bases, and 9 bases had no gene match. Germline CDR1 and CDR2: SGHVS and FQNEAQ. In DNA form, the CDR3 reads TGTGCCAGCAGCTCCCCGAGCGGGAGCTTAACAGATACGCAGTATTTT. It yields the protein CASSSPSGSLTDTQYF.

The chain's CDR3 is CASSVEGQGISPLHF. Here the CDR3 DNA reads TGTGCCAGCAGTGTCGAGGGACAGGGTATTTCACCCCTCCACTTT. The V gene is TRBV6-1, the J gene TRBJ1-6; 9 bases line up with TRBD1. J lost 9 bases, V lost 4 bases, and 7 bases had no gene match. The CDR3 runs 15 residues. Germline CDR1 reads MNHNS; CDR2 reads SASEGT.

This clonotype is a singleton in its sample. The germline gene is not matched at one end of the junction; a read error may be the cause. CDR3 residues: CGGGPGGGERETQYF. In DNA form, the CDR3 reads TGTGGCGGGGGTCCCGGGGGCGGTGAGCGAGAGACGCAGTACTTC. The chain combines TRBV25-1 with TRBJ2-5, with D possibly being TRBD2 (7 bases). This CDR3 comprises 15 residues. Germline assignment: CDR1 MGHDK and CDR2 SYGVNS.

By frequency in the sample, this clonotype is large. This chain connects TRBV6-1 to TRBJ2-2; TRBD1 might be the D (7 bases). The ends were cut back, 3 bases at V and 5 bases at J, with 13 bases in the middle. The CDR3 sequence is 15 residues long. Germline V gene data show CDR1 as MNHNS and CDR2 as SASEGT. The CDR3 DNA sequence: TGTGCCAGCAGTGAGGGGGCAGGGGGGACCGGGGAGCTGTTTTTT. Protein: CASSEGAGGTGELFF.

By proportion, this clonotype is large (0.1 to 1%). The gene calls are TRBV6-1 and TRBJ2-2, with no clear D. Germline CDR1 reads MNHNS; CDR2 reads SASEGT. V was clipped by 11 bases and J by 4 bases, with 5 bases between them. There are 10 residues in the CDR3. The CDR3 bases are TGTGCCGCAATCACCGGGGAGCTGTTTTTT. This translates into CAAITGELFF.

The chain combines TRBV6-1 with TRBJ2-2; 10 bases agree with TRBD1. This CDR3 contains 14 residues. Germline values: CDR1 MNHNS, CDR2 SASEGT. Losses at the gene ends were 8 bases for V and 5 bases for J; bases not matched to a gene: 5. The CDR3 reads CASLGQGITGELFF. CDR3 nucleotides: TGTGCCAGCCTGGGACAGGGGATAACCGGGGAGCTGTTTTTT.

The V call is TRBV9, the J call TRBJ1-1, with D tentatively TRBD1 (6 bases). There are 13 residues in the CDR3. The germline V and J ends were trimmed by 0 bases and 4 bases, with 7 bases remaining between them. Per the germline V gene, CDR1 is SGDLS and CDR2 is YYNGEE. DNA of the CDR3: TGTGCCAGCAGCGTAGTGGACAGCACTGAAGCTTTCTTT. Translation gives CASSVVDSTEAFF.

The J gene is TRBJ1-1, the V gene TRBV6-1; TRBD1 is a possible D gene (6 bases). The CDR3 runs to 13 residues. Germline V gene data show CDR1 as MNHNS and CDR2 as SASEGT. V dropped 6 bases and J dropped 5 bases, with 13 bases sitting between them. Here the CDR3 DNA reads TGTGCCAGCAGCCACTTTGGACAGACTGAAGCTTTCTTT. Translated, it gives CASSHFGQTEAFF.

This clonotype has only one observation. The chain employs TRBV11-1 and TRBJ2-1, with 8 positions matching TRBD2. The J call could be wrong; TRBJ2-7 is a better fit for the DNA end. The CDR3 sequence is 14 residues long. Germline V lookup: CDR1 SGHAT, CDR2 FQDESV (reference sequence). This chain's CDR3 is CASSPRRGVDEQYF. The CDR3 DNA sequence: TGTGCCAGCAGCCCGAGGCGGGGGGTAGACGAGCAGTACTTC.

The chain couples TRBV7-2 to TRBJ2-1; 16 nucleotides match TRBD2. The CDR3 spans 15 residues. Germline V gene lookup returns CDR1 SGHTA and CDR2 FQGNSA. The junction had 8 bases not matched to a gene; V was cut back by 6 bases and J by 12 bases. The CDR3 nucleotides read TGTGCCAGCAGATCGGGACTAGCGGGGGGGGAGGGGCAGTTCTTC. This gives the protein CASRSGLAGGEGQFF.

With respect to this clonotype: One end of the junction fails to match germline, which may point to a read error. The chain carries TRBV7-6 and TRBJ2-3; D unresolved. Germline loops: CDR1 SGHVS, CDR2 FNYEAQ. This CDR3 region has 15 residues. The CDR3: CASGHQAVSTDTQFF. CDR3 bases: TGTGCCAGCGGCCATCAGGCTGTGAGCACAGATACGCAGTTTTTT. Variable domain in full (rest from reference TRBV7-6 and TRBJ2-3): GAGVSQSPRYKVTKRGQDVALRCDPISGHVSLYWYRQALGQGPEFLTYFNYEAQQDKSGLPNDRFSAERPEGSISTLTIQRTEQRDSAMYRCASGHQAVSTDTQFFGPGTRLTVL.

In DNA form, the CDR3 reads TGTGCCAGCCTCCGGGACAGGGGACCCTACGAGCAGTACTTC. Translated, it gives CASLRDRGPYEQYF. V and J are TRBV6-1 and TRBJ2-7; 10 bases map to TRBD1. V lost 8 bases to trimming and J lost 2 bases; unmatched junction nucleotides: 6. CDR1 is MNHNS and CDR2 is SASEGT in the germline V gene. The CDR3 has 14 residues.

V gene TRBV6-1 combines with J gene TRBJ2-3, with a weak D call TRBD1 (6 bases). V was shortened by 6 bases and J by 8 bases, with 24 bases between the two germline ends. The CDR3 extends over 16 amino acids. Germline loops: CDR1 MNHNS, CDR2 SASEGT. In nucleotides, the CDR3 is TGTGCCAGCAGCCGGGGACAAGCGGTGAACACCGGTACGCAGTATTTT. Translation: CASSRGQAVNTGTQYF.

The V gene is TRBV6-1, the J gene TRBJ2-3, with a possible D match to TRBD1 (6 bases). The CDR3 is made up of 16 amino acids. The V gene lost 4 bases and the J gene lost 2 bases, with 16 bases spanning the gap. Germline CDR1 reads MNHNS; CDR2 reads SASEGT. CDR3 DNA sequence: TGTGCCAGCAGTGTCCCCAGTCAGGGGTTCACAGATACGCAGTATTTT. Protein product: CASSVPSQGFTDTQYF.

The chain employs TRBV6-1 and TRBJ2-1; D possibly uses TRBD1 or TRBD2 (5 bases each). Germline CDR1 and CDR2: MNHNS and SASEGT. This CDR3 has 15 residues. V was pared by 7 bases and J by 0 bases, with 13 bases between. The CDR3 protein is CASTRGVSSYNEQFF. The DNA of the CDR3 is TGTGCCAGCACCCGAGGGGTTAGCTCCTACAATGAGCAGTTCTTC.

This clonotype is categorized as medium-sized. The chain couples TRBV4-1 to TRBJ1-2, with TRBD1 identical over 9 bases. CDR3 size: 14 residues. In germline, CDR1 is MGHRA, CDR2 YSYEKL. After removal of 0 bases from V and 8 bases from J, the junction contained 4 bases not matched to a gene. The CDR3 nucleotides are TGCGCCAGCAGCCAAGATACGGGGACAGGGGGCTACACCTTC. Its protein is CASSQDTGTGGYTF.

CDR3 amino acids: CSAPGTGGYEQYF. In nucleotides, the CDR3 is TGCAGTGCTCCCGGGACAGGGGGCTACGAGCAGTACTTC. The V gene is TRBV20-1, the J gene TRBJ2-3, with 11 positions matching TRBD1. With the DNA end fitting TRBJ2-7 better, the J assignment may be wrong. The CDR3 contains 13 residues. Germline lookup yields CDR1 DFQATT and CDR2 SNEGSKA (reference sequence).

This clonotype has just a few counts. The J gene is TRBJ2-1, the V gene TRBV7-2, with 7 bases that match TRBD2. The CDR3 covers 13 residues. V gave up 6 bases and J gave up 12 bases; unmatched junction bases: 11. The V gene's germline CDR1 is SGHTA and CDR2 FQGNSA. The CDR3 is CASSPVAGGGQFF. The CDR3 DNA reads as TGTGCCAGCAGTCCAGTGGCTGGCGGGGGGCAGTTCTTC.

The gene calls are TRBV6-1 and TRBJ2-1; 10 nucleotides match TRBD2. The germline V gene encodes CDR1 MNHNS and CDR2 SASEGT. The V and J ends lost 6 bases and 3 bases, in that order; junction bases with no gene match: 5. The CDR3 has 15 residues. Here the CDR3 reads CASSRTSGDYNEQFF. The CDR3 bases are TGTGCCAGCAGCCGGACTAGCGGAGACTACAATGAGCAGTTCTTC.

V is TRBV6-1 and J is TRBJ2-5; 11 bases fit TRBD2. The tail of the sequence fits TRBJ2-7 better, so the J call may be wrong. The CDR3 spans 15 residues. CDR1 and CDR2 (germline): MNHNS, SASEGT. Here the CDR3 DNA reads TGTGCCAGCCGGGGTAGCGGGAGGGATATCTACGAGCAGTACTTC. Translating gives CASRGSGRDIYEQYF.

In this sample, this clonotype turned up a few times. At one boundary the junction diverges from the germline segment, which might be a read error. This sequence joins TRBV10-1 and TRBJ2-3; the D gene is possibly TRBD2 (5 bases). The CDR3 extends over 13 amino acids. Germline assignment: CDR1 WNHNN and CDR2 SYGVQD (reference sequence). CDR3 region: CATGVGGTETQYF. The CDR3 DNA is TGCGCCACCGGGGTAGGTGGTACAGAGACGCAGTACTTT.

The chain joins TRBV11-2 to TRBJ2-3; 11 nucleotides align to TRBD2. Per the germline V gene, CDR1 is SGHAT and CDR2 is FQNNGV. V dropped 5 bases and J dropped 4; count of bases not matched to a gene: 5. This CDR3 contains 15 residues. CDR3 sequence: CASSPGLAGADTQYF. The CDR3 nucleotides read TGTGCCAGCAGCCCCGGACTAGCGGGCGCAGATACGCAGTATTTT.

The chain links TRBV7-2 to TRBJ2-3, with 8 bases matching TRBD1. This CDR3 is 18 amino acids long. The ends lost 5 bases at V and 12 bases at J; junction bases unmatched: 25. The germline V gene encodes CDR1 SGHTA and CDR2 FQGNSA. CDR3 amino acids: CASSLGGLGTGHIETQYF. The CDR3 region has the DNA TGTGCCAGCAGCCTAGGCGGTTTAGGGACAGGACATATAGAGACCCAGTATTTT. The full variable domain, in which reference TRBV7-2 and TRBJ2-3 provide the parts outside the CDR3, is GAGVSQSPSNKVTEKGKDVELRCDPISGHTALYWYRQSLGQGLEFLIYFQGNSAPDKSGLPSDRFSAERTGGSVSTLTIQRTQQEDSAVYLCASSLGGLGTGHIETQYFGPGTRLTVL.